This TCR beta chain was captured in a study of T cells in Graves' hyperthyroidism and ophthalmopathy. Study-level results: The model predicted ophthalmopathy a median around six months before onset. Ophthalmopathy and stable hyperthyroidism were told apart by a 13 V-J model.

Patients affected by ophthalmopathy presented a Clinical Activity Score of at least 3, a NOSPECS grade of at least 4, and disease duration below 3 months. Diagnostic decisions used clinical symptoms, serum thyroxine and TRAb, thyroid ultrasound and orbital computed tomography. The germline V gene has CDR1 LNHDA and CDR2 SQIVND (reference sequence). CDR3 length: 14 residues. V was pared by 5 bases and J by 2 bases, with 12 bases between. This clonotype came up many times. What it binds is unknown. RNA transcripts provided the source from which TCR beta CDR3 regions were amplified. First-round RT-PCR with HTBI primers amplified the TCR CDR3 region. TCRdb redid the calling of the multiplex PCR reads with MiXCR, one entry per CDR3 protein. The sample consists of 600,000 to 700,000 distinct CDR3 sequences, roughly 15% of them appearing once.

The clonotype was recovered from a woman aged 35 to 49 with Graves' ophthalmopathy. V gene TRBV19 combines with J gene TRBJ1-1; D might be TRBD1 (5 bases). Sequencing was performed on blood. The CDR3, as DNA: TGTGCCAGTAGTGCCCGCAGGGAAAACACTGAAGCTTTCTTT. Translated, it gives CASSARRENTEAFF. Full variable domain (missing parts from reference TRBV19 and TRBJ1-1): DGGITQSPKYLFRKEGQNVTLSCEQNLNHDAMYWYRQDPGQGLRLIYYSQIVNDFQKGDIAEGYSVSREKKESFPLTVTSAQKNPTAFYLCASSARRENTEAFFGQGTRLTVV.